These 20 T cell receptor beta chains originate from one sample sequenced in a study of shared clonotypes between healthy human individuals (dated by TCRdb to the early 2020s). Library construction relied on the immunoSEQ multiplex PCR assay. Not all clones reach the TCRdb copy of this immuneACCESS table, which keeps in-frame sequences only. Checked studies attribute under half of the gap to unresolved V genes and leave the rest unexplained. This sample comprises around 500,000 clones, 81% of them detected only once. The ten largest clonotypes hold 12% of the sample. The sequenced sample consisted of PBMCs. The receptor source for this set is a middle-aged woman in good health. Some clones in this sample may be carry-over from other donors' samples.

The chain combines TRBV5-1 with TRBJ2-7; 9 bases are a match to TRBD1. The junction had 4 bases not matched to a gene; V was cut back by 0 bases and J by 6 bases. Looked up from germline, CDR1 is SGHRS and CDR2 is YFSETQ. The CDR3 runs to 14 residues. CDR3 amino acids: CASSLGQGGGEQYF. The CDR3 DNA sequence: TGCGCCAGCAGCTTGGGACAGGGGGGTGGCGAGCAGTACTTC.

V gene TRBV7-9 combines with J gene TRBJ2-3, with no clear D. Trimming removed 6 bases at V and 2 bases at J, with 12 bases between. This CDR3 is built from 14 residues. Germline V gene sequence: CDR1 SEHNR, CDR2 FQNEAQ (reference sequence). CDR3 DNA: TGTGCCAGCAGACCCGGGTCAAACACAGATACGCAGTATTTT. Its protein product is CASRPGSNTDTQYF. The full variable domain, its missing parts supplied by reference TRBV7-9 and TRBJ2-3, is DTGVSQNPRHKITKRGQNVTFRCDPISEHNRLYWYRQTLGQGPEFLTYFQNEAQLEKSRLLSDRFSAERPKGSFSTLEIQRTEQGDSAMYLCASRPGSNTDTQYFGPGTRLTVL.

This clone was detected only a few times. This chain links TRBV6-6 with TRBJ1-3; possible D gene TRBD1, 6 bases. Trimming cost V 6 bases and J 8 bases, with 20 bases left between them. This CDR3 has 15 residues. Germline CDR1 MNHNY, CDR2 SVGAGI (reference sequence). The CDR3 DNA reads as TGTGCCAGCAGCCCCGTGGGTTGGGGGCCGGACACCATATATTTT. Encoded protein: CASSPVGWGPDTIYF.

A few counts support this clone. The junction and the germline gene differ at one end; a read error may be behind it. This sequence joins TRBV7-7 and TRBJ2-2; 7 bases match TRBD1. The CDR3 runs 16 residues. Germline assignment: CDR1 SSHAT and CDR2 FNYEAQ (reference sequence). DNA for the CDR3: TGTGCTAGCAGCAAGAGTACGACAGGGTCCACCGGGGAGCTGTTTTTT. Encoded protein: CASSKSTTGSTGELFF.

On this clone: A far larger clone lies a single base away; this is likely a read error. V and J are TRBV28 and TRBJ2-5, with 9 bases identical to TRBD1. The germline V gene encodes CDR1 MDHEN and CDR2 SYDVKM. The CDR3 loop spans 15 amino acids. This CDR3 reads CAGSSSGTGQETQYF. CDR3 nucleotide sequence: TGTGCCGGCAGTTCTTCCGGGACAGGGCAAGAGACCCAGTACTTC.

V is TRBV25-1 and J is TRBJ1-1; a possible D gene is TRBD1 (6 bases). V was cut by 4 bases and J by 3 bases, with 12 bases left in between. The CDR3 is made up of 14 amino acids. Germline CDR1 reads MGHDK; CDR2 reads SYGVNS. CDR3 loop: CASSVLEGDTEAFF. CDR3 coding DNA: TGTGCCAGCAGTGTTCTCGAGGGGGACACTGAAGCTTTCTTT.

This chain links TRBV18 with TRBJ1-4; 8 bases agree with TRBD1. Unmatched junction bases numbered 4, after V lost 1 base and J lost 6 bases. Germline CDR1 KGHSH, CDR2 LQKENI. The CDR3 has 15 amino acids. For the CDR3, the DNA is TGTGCCAGCTCACCACGGCAGACAGGGGATGAAAAACTGTTTTTT. Translation: CASSPRQTGDEKLFF.

V gene TRBV28 combines with J gene TRBJ2-5, with 10 bases that match TRBD2. This CDR3 region has 17 residues. J gave up 1 base and V 5 bases, and 10 bases lay outside the gene matches. Germline V gives CDR1 MDHEN, CDR2 SYDVKM. This CDR3 reads CASSPPLASGSQETQYF. The CDR3 bases are TGTGCCAGCAGTCCCCCCCTCGCTAGCGGGAGCCAAGAGACCCAGTACTTC.

The chain has TRBV28 and TRBJ2-5; 8 nucleotides line up with TRBD1. The CDR3 runs 15 residues. The ends lost 6 bases at V and 4 bases at J; junction bases unmatched: 10. Germline V gives CDR1 MDHEN, CDR2 SYDVKM. In nucleotides, the CDR3 is TGTGCCAGCAGCTCACGACAGGGGCCCCCAGAGACCCAGTACTTC. This encodes CASSSRQGPPETQYF.

This clone showed up just a few times. V is TRBV9 and J is TRBJ2-1; D gene unclear. CDR3 size: 9 residues. V lost 6 bases to trimming and J lost 5 bases, with 0 bases between them. CDR1 and CDR2 (germline): SGDLS, YYNGEE. The DNA for the CDR3 is TGTGCCAGCAACAATGAGCAGTTCTTC. Protein sequence: CASNNEQFF.

The chain joins TRBV7-9 to TRBJ2-7, with TRBD2 matching over 7 bases. The CDR3 runs to 14 residues. The junction had 3 bases not matched to a gene; V was cut back by 2 bases and J by 2 bases. Germline V gives CDR1 SEHNR, CDR2 FQNEAQ (reference sequence). CDR3 coding DNA: TGTGCCAGCAGCTTAACAGGACTAGCCTACGAGCAGTACTTC. This sequence encodes CASSLTGLAYEQYF.

The rearrangement joins TRBV19 to TRBJ1-5; unclear D gene. The CDR3 spans 13 residues. The V gene's germline CDR1 is LNHDA and CDR2 SQIVND (reference sequence). Trimming took off 4 bases at V and 3 bases at J, with 7 bases between the two ends. The CDR3 region has the DNA TGTGCCAGTAGTAAGGGCCTCAATCAGCCCCAGCATTTT. This translates into CASSKGLNQPQHF.

The chain couples TRBV7-8 to TRBJ1-6; D is possibly TRBD1 (5 bases). Germline CDR1 SGHVS, CDR2 FQNEAQ. Trimming removed 2 bases at V and 6 bases at J, with 11 bases between. The CDR3 loop spans 15 amino acids. The CDR3 loop reads CASSLRHQGNSPLHF. The CDR3, as DNA: TGTGCCAGCAGCTTAAGGCACCAGGGTAATTCACCCCTCCACTTT.

V is TRBV29-1 and J is TRBJ2-1; 8 nucleotides align to TRBD2. The CDR3 length is 14 residues. The germline V gene encodes CDR1 SQVTM and CDR2 ANQGSEA. V lost 1 base and J lost 6; bases outside the gene matches: 5. CDR3 loop: CSVEVVAGLNEQFF. The CDR3 DNA is TGCAGCGTTGAAGTAGTAGCGGGGCTCAATGAGCAGTTCTTC.

The chain has TRBV5-5 and TRBJ1-2; D might be TRBD1 (5 bases). V was clipped by 4 bases and J by 5 bases, with 21 bases between them. The CDR3 is made up of 16 amino acids. The V gene's germline CDR1 is SGHKS and CDR2 YYEKEE (reference sequence). The CDR3 sequence: CASSATGWGVEYGYTF. DNA for the CDR3: TGTGCCAGCAGCGCCACAGGATGGGGAGTGGAGTATGGCTACACCTTC.

This clone turned up a few times. The CDR3: CASRSGGTEAFF. The CDR3 nucleotides read TGTGCCAGCAGGTCCGGTGGCACTGAAGCTTTCTTT. The rearrangement joins TRBV28 to TRBJ1-1; no firm D call. The CDR3 covers 12 residues. Trimming stripped 6 bases from V and 4 bases from J, with 9 bases between. Looked up from germline, CDR1 is MDHEN and CDR2 is SYDVKM. The entire variable domain, with the rest obtained from reference TRBV28 and TRBJ1-1, is as follows: DVKVTQSSRYLVKRTGEKVFLECVQDMDHENMFWYRQDPGLGLRLIYFSYDVKMKEKGDIPEGYSVSREKKERFSLILESASTNQTSMYLCASRSGGTEAFFGQGTRLTVV.

A remark on this clone: A far more abundant clone sits one base away, making this likely a read error. The chain links TRBV6-5 to TRBJ2-7, with D possibly TRBD2 on 5 matching bases. The CDR3 sequence is 11 residues long. The germline V gene encodes CDR1 MNHEY and CDR2 SVGAGI. The CDR3 spells CASGYQRMQYF. DNA of the CDR3: TGTGCCAGCGGTTACCAGCGGATGCAGTACTTC.

V usage is TRBV10-3 and J usage is TRBJ2-2; D perhaps matches TRBD2 (6 bases). Trimming pared 3 bases from V and 6 bases from J, leaving 17 bases between. The CDR3 has 16 residues. CDR1 is ENHRY, CDR2 SYGVKD, per germline. This CDR3 is CAISEPPWGVAGELFF. The CDR3 DNA reads as TGTGCCATCAGTGAACCACCCTGGGGGGTGGCCGGGGAGCTGTTTTTT.

Turning to this clone: This may stem from a read error, because a much larger clone lies one nucleotide away. The chain recombines TRBV19 with TRBJ1-1; 7 bases align to TRBD1. The CDR3 has 14 amino acids. V was clipped by 1 base and J by 1 base; unmatched bases: 0. Germline CDR1 reads LNHDA; CDR2 reads SQIVND (reference sequence). CDR3 sequence (DNA): TGTGCCAGTAGTATAGGACAGGGGAACACTGAAGCTTTCTTT. Translating it yields CASSIGQGNTEAFF.

This clone was detected only once. V is TRBV28 and J is TRBJ1-3; a weak D match, TRBD1 (6 bases). From germline, CDR1 is MDHEN and CDR2 SYDVKM. Trimming pared 10 bases from V and 1 base from J, leaving 11 bases between. This CDR3 spans 13 amino acids. CDR3 nucleotide sequence: TGTGCCATTGGAGGGGGGTCTGGAAACACCATATATTTT. It yields the protein CAIGGGSGNTIYF.